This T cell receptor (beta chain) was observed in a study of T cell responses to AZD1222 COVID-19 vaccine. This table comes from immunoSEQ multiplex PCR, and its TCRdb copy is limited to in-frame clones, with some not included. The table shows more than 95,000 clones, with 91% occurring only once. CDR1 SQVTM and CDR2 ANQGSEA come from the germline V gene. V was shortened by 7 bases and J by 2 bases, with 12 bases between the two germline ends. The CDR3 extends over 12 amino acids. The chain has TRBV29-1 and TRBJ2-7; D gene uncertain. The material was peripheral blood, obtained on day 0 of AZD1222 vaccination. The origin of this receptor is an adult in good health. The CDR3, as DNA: TGCAGCGGAATAACAAACACCTACGAGCAGTACTTC. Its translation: CSGITNTYEQYF.